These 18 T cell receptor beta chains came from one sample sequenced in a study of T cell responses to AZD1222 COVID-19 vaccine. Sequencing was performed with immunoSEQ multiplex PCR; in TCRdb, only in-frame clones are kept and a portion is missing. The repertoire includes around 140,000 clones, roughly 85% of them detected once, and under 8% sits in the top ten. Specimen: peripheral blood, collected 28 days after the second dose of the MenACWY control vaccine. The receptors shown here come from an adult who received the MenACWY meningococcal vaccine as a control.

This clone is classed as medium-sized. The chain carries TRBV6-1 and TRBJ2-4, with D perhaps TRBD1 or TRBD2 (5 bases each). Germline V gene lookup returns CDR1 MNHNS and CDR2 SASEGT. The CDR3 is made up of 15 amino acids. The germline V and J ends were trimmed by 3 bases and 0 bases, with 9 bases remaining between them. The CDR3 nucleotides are TGTGCCAGCAGTGACGGGACGGTAGCCAAAAACATTCAGTACTTC. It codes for CASSDGTVAKNIQYF.

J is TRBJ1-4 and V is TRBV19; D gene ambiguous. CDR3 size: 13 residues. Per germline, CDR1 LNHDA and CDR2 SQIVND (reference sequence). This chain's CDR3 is CATRVGTNEKLFF. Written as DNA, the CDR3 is TGTGCAACTAGGGTCGGAACTAATGAAAAACTGTTTTTT. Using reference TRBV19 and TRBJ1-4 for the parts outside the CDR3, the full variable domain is DGGITQSPKYLFRKEGQNVTLSCEQNLNHDAMYWYRQDPGQGLRLIYYSQIVNDFQKGDIAEGYSVSREKKESFPLTVTSAQKNPTAFYLCATRVGTNEKLFFGSGTQLSVL.

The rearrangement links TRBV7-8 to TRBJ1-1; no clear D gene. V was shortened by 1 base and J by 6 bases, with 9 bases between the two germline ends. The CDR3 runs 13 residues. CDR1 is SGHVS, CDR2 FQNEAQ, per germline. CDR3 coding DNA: TGTGCCAGCAGCTTAGGCCTGGCCGCTGAAGCTTTCTTT. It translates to CASSLGLAAEAFF.

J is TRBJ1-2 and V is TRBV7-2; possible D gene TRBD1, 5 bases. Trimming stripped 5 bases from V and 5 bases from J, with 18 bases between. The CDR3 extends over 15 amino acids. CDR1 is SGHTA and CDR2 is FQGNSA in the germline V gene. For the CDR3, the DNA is TGTGCCAGCAGCCCTGGGCGCAGGGAATGGTATGGCTACACCTTC. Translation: CASSPGRREWYGYTF.

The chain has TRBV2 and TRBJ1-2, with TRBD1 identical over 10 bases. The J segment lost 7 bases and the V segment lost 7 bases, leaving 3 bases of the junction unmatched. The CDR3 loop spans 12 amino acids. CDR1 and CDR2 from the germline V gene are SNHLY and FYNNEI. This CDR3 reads CASMRDRGGYTF. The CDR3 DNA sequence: TGTGCCAGCATGAGGGACAGGGGTGGCTACACCTTC.

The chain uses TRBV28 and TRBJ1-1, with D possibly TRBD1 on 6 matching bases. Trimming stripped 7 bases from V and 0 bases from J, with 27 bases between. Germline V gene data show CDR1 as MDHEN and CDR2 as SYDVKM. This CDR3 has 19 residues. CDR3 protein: CASNSLRRQLGALNTEAFF. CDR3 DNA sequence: TGTGCCAGCAACTCTCTAAGGCGGCAGTTGGGGGCCCTGAACACTGAAGCTTTCTTT. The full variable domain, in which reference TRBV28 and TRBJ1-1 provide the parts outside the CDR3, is DVKVTQSSRYLVKRTGEKVFLECVQDMDHENMFWYRQDPGLGLRLIYFSYDVKMKEKGDIPEGYSVSREKKERFSLILESASTNQTSMYLCASNSLRRQLGALNTEAFFGQGTRLTVV.

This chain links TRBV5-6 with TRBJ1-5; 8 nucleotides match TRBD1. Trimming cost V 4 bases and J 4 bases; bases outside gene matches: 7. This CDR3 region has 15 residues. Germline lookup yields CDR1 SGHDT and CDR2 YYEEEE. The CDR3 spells CASSLDRAINQPQHF. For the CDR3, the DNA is TGTGCCAGCAGCCTGGACAGGGCGATTAATCAGCCCCAGCATTTT.

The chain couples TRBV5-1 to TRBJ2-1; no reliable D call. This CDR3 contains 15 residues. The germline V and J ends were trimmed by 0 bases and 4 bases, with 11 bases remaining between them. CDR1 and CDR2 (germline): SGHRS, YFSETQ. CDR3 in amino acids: CASSLDGLEYNEQFF. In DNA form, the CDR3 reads TGCGCCAGCAGCTTGGACGGATTGGAGTACAATGAGCAGTTCTTC.

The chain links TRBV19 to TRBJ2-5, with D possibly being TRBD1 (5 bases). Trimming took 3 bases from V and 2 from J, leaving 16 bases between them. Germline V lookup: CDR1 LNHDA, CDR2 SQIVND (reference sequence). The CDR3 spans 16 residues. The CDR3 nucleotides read TGTGCCAGTAGTATTTTAAGTCCCCAGGGTCAAGAGACCCAGTACTTC. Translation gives CASSILSPQGQETQYF.

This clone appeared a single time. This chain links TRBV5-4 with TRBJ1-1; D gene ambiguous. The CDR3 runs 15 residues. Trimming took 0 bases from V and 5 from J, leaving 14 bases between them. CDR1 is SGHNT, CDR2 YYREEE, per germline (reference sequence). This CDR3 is CASSLEGGRQTEAFF. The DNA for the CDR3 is TGTGCCAGCAGCTTGGAGGGCGGTAGGCAGACTGAAGCTTTCTTT.

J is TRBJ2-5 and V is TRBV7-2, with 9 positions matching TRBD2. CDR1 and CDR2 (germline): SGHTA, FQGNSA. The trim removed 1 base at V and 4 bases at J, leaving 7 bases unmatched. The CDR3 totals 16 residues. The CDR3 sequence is CASSLEAGGPRETQYF. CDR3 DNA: TGTGCCAGCAGCTTAGAGGCGGGAGGGCCTAGAGAGACCCAGTACTTC.

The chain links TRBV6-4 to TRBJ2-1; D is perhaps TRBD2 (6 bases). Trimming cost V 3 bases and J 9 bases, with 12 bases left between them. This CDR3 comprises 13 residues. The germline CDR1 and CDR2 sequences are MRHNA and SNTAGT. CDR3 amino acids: CASSERLASEQFF. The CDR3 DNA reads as TGTGCCAGCAGTGAACGGCTAGCGAGTGAGCAGTTCTTC.

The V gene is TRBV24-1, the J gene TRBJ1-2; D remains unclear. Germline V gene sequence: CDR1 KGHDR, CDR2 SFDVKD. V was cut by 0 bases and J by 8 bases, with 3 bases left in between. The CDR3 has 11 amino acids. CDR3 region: CATSDLWGYTF. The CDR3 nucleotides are TGTGCCACCAGTGATTTGTGGGGCTACACCTTC.

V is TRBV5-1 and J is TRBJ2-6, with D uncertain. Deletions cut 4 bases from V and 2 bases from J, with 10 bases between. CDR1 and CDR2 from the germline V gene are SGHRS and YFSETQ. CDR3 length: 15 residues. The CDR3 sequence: CASSQDRPGANVLTF. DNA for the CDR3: TGCGCCAGCAGCCAAGACCGTCCTGGGGCCAACGTCCTGACTTTC.

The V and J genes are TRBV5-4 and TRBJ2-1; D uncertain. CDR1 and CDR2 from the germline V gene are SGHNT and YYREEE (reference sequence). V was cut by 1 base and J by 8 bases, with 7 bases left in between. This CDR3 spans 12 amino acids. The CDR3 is CASSLQVHEQFF. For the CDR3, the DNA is TGTGCCAGCAGCTTGCAGGTCCATGAGCAGTTCTTC. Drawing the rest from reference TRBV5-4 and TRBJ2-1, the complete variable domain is ETGVTQSPTHLIKTRGQQVTLRCSSQSGHNTVSWYQQALGQGPQFIFQYYREEENGRGNFPPRFSGLQFPNYSSELNVNALELDDSALYLCASSLQVHEQFFGPGTRLTVL.

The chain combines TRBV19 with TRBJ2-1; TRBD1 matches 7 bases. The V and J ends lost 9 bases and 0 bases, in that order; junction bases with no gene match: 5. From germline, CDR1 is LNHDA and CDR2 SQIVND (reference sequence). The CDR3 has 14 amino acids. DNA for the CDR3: TGTGCCAGCAGTCGGGACAGCTCCTACAATGAGCAGTTCTTC. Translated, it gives CASSRDSSYNEQFF.

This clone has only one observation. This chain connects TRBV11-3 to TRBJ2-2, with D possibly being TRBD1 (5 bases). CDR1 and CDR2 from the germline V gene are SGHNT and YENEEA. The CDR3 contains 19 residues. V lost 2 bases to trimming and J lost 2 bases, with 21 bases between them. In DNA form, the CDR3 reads TGTGCCAGCAGCTTAAATGGGGTCTTCAGGGCCCTTAACACCGGGGAGCTGTTTTTT. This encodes CASSLNGVFRALNTGELFF.

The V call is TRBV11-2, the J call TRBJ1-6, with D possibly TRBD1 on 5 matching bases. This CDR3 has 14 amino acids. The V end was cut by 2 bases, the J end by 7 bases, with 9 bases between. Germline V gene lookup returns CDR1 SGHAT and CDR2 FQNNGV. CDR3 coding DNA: TGTGCCAGCAGCTTACAGGACAAGAATTCACCCCTCCACTTT. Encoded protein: CASSLQDKNSPLHF.